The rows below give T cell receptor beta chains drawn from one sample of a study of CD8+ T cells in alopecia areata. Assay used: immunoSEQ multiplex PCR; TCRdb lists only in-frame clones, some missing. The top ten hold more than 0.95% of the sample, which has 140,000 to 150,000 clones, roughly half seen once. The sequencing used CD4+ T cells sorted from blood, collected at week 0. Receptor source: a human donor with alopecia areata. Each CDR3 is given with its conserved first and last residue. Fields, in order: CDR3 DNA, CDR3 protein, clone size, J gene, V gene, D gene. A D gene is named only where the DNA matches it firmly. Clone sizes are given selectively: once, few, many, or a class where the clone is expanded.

DNA: TGTGCCAGCAGCTTAGGTACCGGAAATCAGCCCCAGCATTTT; CDR3: CASSLGTGNQPQHF; size: .; J: TRBJ1-5; V: TRBV13; D: .
DNA: TGCGCCAGCAATCAAGCAGGGGAAACCCAAGAGACCCAGTACTTC; CDR3: CASNQAGETQETQYF; size: .; J: TRBJ2-5; V: TRBV5-1; D: .
DNA: TGCAGCGTCCTGTGGGGAGATACGCAGTATTTT; CDR3: CSVLWGDTQYF; size: .; J: TRBJ2-3; V: TRBV29-1; D: .
DNA: TGCAGCGTTTCCGTGGTAGCGGATGCCTACGAGCAGTACTTC; CDR3: CSVSVVADAYEQYF; size: .; J: TRBJ2-7; V: TRBV29-1; D: .
DNA: TGTGCCAGCAGCTGGAGGACTAGCGGGAGGTCTAGCAATGAGCAGTTCTTC; CDR3: CASSWRTSGRSSNEQFF; size: .; J: TRBJ2-1; V: TRBV5-6; D: TRBD2
DNA: TGTGCCTGGAGTGGAGGGTATGGCACTGAAGCTTTCTTT; CDR3: CAWSGGYGTEAFF; size: .; J: TRBJ1-1; V: TRBV30; D: .
DNA: TGCAGCGTTGAGCTCTCGGGAGGCCAAAGTGGAGATGAGCAGTTCTTC; CDR3: CSVELSGGQSGDEQFF; size: .; J: TRBJ2-1; V: TRBV29-1; D: TRBD2
DNA: TGTGCCAGCAGCCAGGGAGATCATTCGGGGACCCAGTACTTC; CDR3: CASSQGDHSGTQYF; size: .; J: TRBJ2-5; V: TRBV14; D: .
DNA: TGTGCCAGCTCAAAGCGGACACCAGGGGAAGTTGGGGCCAACGTCCTGACTTTC; CDR3: CASSKRTPGEVGANVLTF; size: .; J: TRBJ2-6; V: TRBV18; D: .
DNA: TGTGCCAGCAGTGGGGGGAAGGGCGATGAGCAGTTCTTC; CDR3: CASSGGKGDEQFF; size: .; J: TRBJ2-1; V: TRBV2; D: .
DNA: TGTGCCTGGAGTGTACGGAGGGAGGACGAGCAGTACTTC; CDR3: CAWSVRREDEQYF; size: .; J: TRBJ2-7; V: TRBV30; D: .
DNA: TGTGCCAGCAGTGAAAGGGGTCTAGCCAAAAACATTCAGTACTTC; CDR3: CASSERGLAKNIQYF; size: .; J: TRBJ2-4; V: TRBV2; D: .
DNA: TGTGCCAGCAGTTTACAGGGGGACTCCTACGAGCAGTACTTC; CDR3: CASSLQGDSYEQYF; size: .; J: TRBJ2-7; V: TRBV28; D: TRBD1
DNA: TGTGCCGGTCGACAGGGAGCGGATACGCAGTATTTT; CDR3: CAGRQGADTQYF; size: few; J: TRBJ2-3; V: TRBV2; D: TRBD1
DNA: TGTGCCAGCAGTAGTTCAGGGTCAGACTACTATGGCTACACCTTC; CDR3: CASSSSGSDYYGYTF; size: .; J: TRBJ1-2; V: TRBV28; D: .
DNA: TGCGCCAGCAGCTACTTCGACCGACCGTATGGCTACACCTTC; CDR3: CASSYFDRPYGYTF; size: few; J: TRBJ1-2; V: TRBV5-1; D: .
DNA: TGTGCCATCAGTGACTCACAAAAGGGCAATGAGCAGTTCTTC; CDR3: CAISDSQKGNEQFF; size: few; J: TRBJ2-1; V: TRBV10-3; D: .
DNA: TGCGCCAGCAGCGGAACTAAACCCTCCTACAATGAGCAGTTCTTC; CDR3: CASSGTKPSYNEQFF; size: .; J: TRBJ2-1; V: TRBV5-1; D: .
DNA: TGCGCCAGCAGCCAAGTGACTGGGGCCAATCAGCCCCAGCATTTT; CDR3: CASSQVTGANQPQHF; size: few; J: TRBJ1-5; V: TRBV4-1; D: .
DNA: TGCGCCAGCAGCCAAGAGCTGGTAGCGGCGAACACCGGGGAGCTGTTTTTT; CDR3: CASSQELVAANTGELFF; size: once; J: TRBJ2-2; V: TRBV4-3; D: .
DNA: TGTGCCAGCAGTGAGTTGGCTCTGGGGAACAATCAGCCCCAGCATTTT; CDR3: CASSELALGNNQPQHF; size: .; J: TRBJ1-5; V: TRBV6-1; D: .
DNA: TGTGCCAGCAGTTTACTGACAGGGCAAGAGACCCAGTACTTC; CDR3: CASSLLTGQETQYF; size: .; J: TRBJ2-5; V: TRBV28; D: TRBD1
DNA: TGTGCCATCCCGCGGAGGAGCTCCTACAATGAGCAGTTCTTC; CDR3: CAIPRRSSYNEQFF; size: few; J: TRBJ2-1; V: TRBV7-9; D: .
DNA: TGCAGCGTTGAAATTGGGACAGGGGGTATGCAGACCCAGTACTTC; CDR3: CSVEIGTGGMQTQYF; size: few; J: TRBJ2-5; V: TRBV29-1; D: TRBD1
DNA: TGTGCCAGCAGTGACTTTCAAGAGACCCAGTACTTC; CDR3: CASSDFQETQYF; size: few; J: TRBJ2-5; V: TRBV25-1; D: .
DNA: TGTGCCAGCTCCCTTCGGACGGGAGCTCACAATGAGCAGTTCTTC; CDR3: CASSLRTGAHNEQFF; size: few; J: TRBJ2-1; V: TRBV7-3; D: .
DNA: TGTGCCAGCAGCCCGGACAGGGCACCCAATCAGCCCCAGCATTTT; CDR3: CASSPDRAPNQPQHF; size: .; J: TRBJ1-5; V: TRBV7-2; D: TRBD1
DNA: TGTGCCAGCAGCCCGGCCGGGACCTTCGGTGAGACCCAGTACTTC; CDR3: CASSPAGTFGETQYF; size: few; J: TRBJ2-5; V: TRBV5-6; D: .
DNA: TGTGCCTGGACTGACCCGGGAGGGAAAGTCGACACTGAAGCTTTCTTT; CDR3: CAWTDPGGKVDTEAFF; size: .; J: TRBJ1-1; V: TRBV30; D: .
DNA: TGTGCCAGCAGCCCTCGGAGGGAGAACACCGGGGAGCTGTTTTTT; CDR3: CASSPRRENTGELFF; size: .; J: TRBJ2-2; V: TRBV4-2; D: .
DNA: TGCAGCGTTTCGACTGTTCAAGAGACCCAGTACTTC; CDR3: CSVSTVQETQYF; size: .; J: TRBJ2-5; V: TRBV29-1; D: .
DNA: TGTGCCATCAGTGCCCAACAGGGAGGAGGCTCCTACGAGCAGTACTTC; CDR3: CAISAQQGGGSYEQYF; size: few; J: TRBJ2-7; V: TRBV10-3; D: .
DNA: TGTGCCTGTCGTAGTAGGGGCCACGAGCAGTACTTC; CDR3: CACRSRGHEQYF; size: .; J: TRBJ2-7; V: TRBV30; D: .
DNA: TGTGCCTCGGTCCGACAGGGGGGTCTCGCAGAGACCCAGTACTTC; CDR3: CASVRQGGLAETQYF; size: .; J: TRBJ2-5; V: TRBV30; D: TRBD1
DNA: TGCAGCGTTGTGGGCAGGGTGTCCTACGAGCAGTACTTC; CDR3: CSVVGRVSYEQYF; size: .; J: TRBJ2-7; V: TRBV29-1; D: .
DNA: TGCAGCGTTGTCCCCCAGGGGCCTGAGCAGTTCTTC; CDR3: CSVVPQGPEQFF; size: few; J: TRBJ2-1; V: TRBV29-1; D: .
DNA: TGTGCCACGACCCTAGCGGAGACCCAGTACTTC; CDR3: CATTLAETQYF; size: .; J: TRBJ2-5; V: TRBV30; D: .
DNA: TGTGCCAGTAGCCGACAAGGGACAGTTGAAGCTTTCTTT; CDR3: CASSRQGTVEAFF; size: many; J: TRBJ1-1; V: TRBV19; D: TRBD1
DNA: TGTGCCTGGAGTACGGTTAGGACTAGCGGGTCTCCCAGGTCCTACAATGAGCAGTTCTTC; CDR3: CAWSTVRTSGSPRSYNEQFF; size: once; J: TRBJ2-1; V: TRBV30; D: TRBD2
DNA: TGTGCCAGCAGCGTAGCCCCCGGCGGGATCCAAGAGACCCAGTACTTC; CDR3: CASSVAPGGIQETQYF; size: .; J: TRBJ2-5; V: TRBV9; D: .
DNA: TGTGCCAGCAGCTTAGGAGGTCGGCCTCTCTACGAGCAGTACTTC; CDR3: CASSLGGRPLYEQYF; size: .; J: TRBJ2-7; V: TRBV7-2; D: .
DNA: TGTGCCAGCAGAGAAGCGGGGAGCTCCTACAATGAGCAGTTCTTC; CDR3: CASREAGSSYNEQFF; size: few; J: TRBJ2-1; V: TRBV7-2; D: TRBD2
DNA: TGTGCCTGGAGTGTTTGGGTTACCGGGGAGCTGTTTTTT; CDR3: CAWSVWVTGELFF; size: .; J: TRBJ2-2; V: TRBV30; D: .
DNA: TGTGCCAGCAGCACGGCGGGAGCAGATACGCAGTATTTT; CDR3: CASSTAGADTQYF; size: few; J: TRBJ2-3; V: TRBV9; D: TRBD2
DNA: TGCAGCGTTCAGTTAGTATCATACGAGCAGTACTTC; CDR3: CSVQLVSYEQYF; size: .; J: TRBJ2-7; V: TRBV29-1; D: .
DNA: TGTGCCAGCAGTTTAGCAGGGCCTTCCTACGAGCAGTACTTC; CDR3: CASSLAGPSYEQYF; size: .; J: TRBJ2-7; V: TRBV27; D: .
DNA: TGCAGCGCCGCACGGCAGGCAGGCGGGGAGCTGTTTTTT; CDR3: CSAARQAGGELFF; size: .; J: TRBJ2-2; V: TRBV29-1; D: .
DNA: TGTGCCAGTAGTTGGGGTGCAAGCACTGAAGCTTTCTTT; CDR3: CASSWGASTEAFF; size: .; J: TRBJ1-1; V: TRBV19; D: .
DNA: TGCAGCGTTTTGGAGGGTTCTTCTCCAGATACGCAGTATTTT; CDR3: CSVLEGSSPDTQYF; size: few; J: TRBJ2-3; V: TRBV29-1; D: .
DNA: TGTGCCAGCAGCCCCTCCCCGGGACAGGGGGCTGTCGGGGAGCTGTTTTTT; CDR3: CASSPSPGQGAVGELFF; size: few; J: TRBJ2-2; V: TRBV7-2; D: TRBD1
DNA: TGTGCCAGCACTCCCCGACTCTCCGGGGAGCTGTTTTTT; CDR3: CASTPRLSGELFF; size: .; J: TRBJ2-2; V: TRBV28; D: .
DNA: TGTGCCATCAGTGAGGGGACAGGGCAGACTACGACGCAGTACTTC; CDR3: CAISEGTGQTTTQYF; size: .; J: TRBJ2-7; V: TRBV10-3; D: TRBD1
DNA: TGTGCCTGGAGTAGTCAGGAAGAGACCCAGTACTTC; CDR3: CAWSSQEETQYF; size: .; J: TRBJ2-5; V: TRBV30; D: .
DNA: TGTGCCTGGAAGCATGGAGGCAATCAGCCCCAGCATTTT; CDR3: CAWKHGGNQPQHF; size: few; J: TRBJ1-5; V: TRBV30; D: .
DNA: TGCAGCGTTGAGGGGCGGTTGTACCAAGAGACCCAGTACTTC; CDR3: CSVEGRLYQETQYF; size: .; J: TRBJ2-5; V: TRBV29-1; D: .
DNA: TGTGCCTGGAGCCACATCAGCAATCAGCCCCAGCATTTT; CDR3: CAWSHISNQPQHF; size: few; J: TRBJ1-5; V: TRBV30; D: .
DNA: TGTGCCAGCAGGCCAGTTACAGGGGGCGGGGAGCTGTTTTTT; CDR3: CASRPVTGGGELFF; size: few; J: TRBJ2-2; V: TRBV6-5; D: TRBD1